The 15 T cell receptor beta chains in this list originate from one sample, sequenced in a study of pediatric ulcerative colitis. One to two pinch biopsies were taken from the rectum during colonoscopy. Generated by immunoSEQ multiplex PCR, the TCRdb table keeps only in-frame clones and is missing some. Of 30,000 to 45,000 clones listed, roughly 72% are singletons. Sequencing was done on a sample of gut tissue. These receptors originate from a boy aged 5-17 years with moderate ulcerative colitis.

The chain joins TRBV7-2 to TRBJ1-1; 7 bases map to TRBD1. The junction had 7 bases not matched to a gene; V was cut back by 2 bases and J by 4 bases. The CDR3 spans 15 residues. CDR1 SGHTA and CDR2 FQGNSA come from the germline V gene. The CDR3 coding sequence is TGTGCCAGCAGCTTACCAGGGGGGGCTGGCACTGAAGCTTTCTTT. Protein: CASSLPGGAGTEAFF.

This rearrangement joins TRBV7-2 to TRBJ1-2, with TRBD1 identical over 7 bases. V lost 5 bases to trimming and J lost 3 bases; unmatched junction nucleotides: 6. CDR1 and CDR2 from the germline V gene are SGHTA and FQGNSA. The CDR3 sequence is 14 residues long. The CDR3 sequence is CASSARTGHYGYTF. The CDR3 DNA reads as TGTGCCAGCAGCGCTCGGACAGGCCACTATGGCTACACCTTC.

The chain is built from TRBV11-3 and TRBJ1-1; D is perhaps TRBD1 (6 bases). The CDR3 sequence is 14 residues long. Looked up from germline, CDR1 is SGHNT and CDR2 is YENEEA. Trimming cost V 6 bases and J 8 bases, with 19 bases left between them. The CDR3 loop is CASSPGGKQGEAFF. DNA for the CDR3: TGTGCCAGCAGTCCTGGGGGGAAGCAGGGGGAAGCTTTCTTT.

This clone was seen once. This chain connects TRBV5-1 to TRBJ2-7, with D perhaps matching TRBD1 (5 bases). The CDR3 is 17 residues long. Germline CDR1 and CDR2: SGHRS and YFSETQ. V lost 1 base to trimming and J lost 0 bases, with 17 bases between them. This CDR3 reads CASSLWGGPGISYEQYF. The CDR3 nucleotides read TGCGCCAGCAGCTTGTGGGGTGGGCCAGGGATCTCCTACGAGCAGTACTTC.

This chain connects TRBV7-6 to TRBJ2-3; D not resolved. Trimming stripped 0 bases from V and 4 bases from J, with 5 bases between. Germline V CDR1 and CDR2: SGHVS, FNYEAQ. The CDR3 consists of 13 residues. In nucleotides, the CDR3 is TGTGCCAGCAGCTTAGCTTATGCAGATACGCAGTATTTT. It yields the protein CASSLAYADTQYF.

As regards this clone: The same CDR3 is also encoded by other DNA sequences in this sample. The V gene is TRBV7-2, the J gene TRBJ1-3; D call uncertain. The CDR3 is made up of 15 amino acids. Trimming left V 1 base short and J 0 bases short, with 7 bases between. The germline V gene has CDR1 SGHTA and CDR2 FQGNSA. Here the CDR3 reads CASSLGSGSGNTIYF. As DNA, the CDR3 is TGTGCCAGCAGCTTAGGGTCGGGCTCTGGAAACACCATATATTTT. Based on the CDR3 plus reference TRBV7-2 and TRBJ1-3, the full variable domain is GAGVSQSPSNKVTEKGKDVELRCDPISGHTALYWYRQSLGQGLEFLIYFQGNSAPDKSGLPSDRFSAERTGGSVSTLTIQRTQQEDSAVYLCASSLGSGSGNTIYFGEGSWLTVV.

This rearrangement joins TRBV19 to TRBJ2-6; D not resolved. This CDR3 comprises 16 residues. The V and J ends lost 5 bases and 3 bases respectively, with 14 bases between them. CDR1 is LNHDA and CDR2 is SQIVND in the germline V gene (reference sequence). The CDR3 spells CASSSLTRGGANVLTF. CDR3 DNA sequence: TGTGCCAGTAGTTCGCTAACCCGCGGTGGGGCCAACGTCCTGACTTTC. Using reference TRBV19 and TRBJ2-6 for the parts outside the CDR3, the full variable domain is DGGITQSPKYLFRKEGQNVTLSCEQNLNHDAMYWYRQDPGQGLRLIYYSQIVNDFQKGDIAEGYSVSREKKESFPLTVTSAQKNPTAFYLCASSSLTRGGANVLTFGAGSRLTVL.

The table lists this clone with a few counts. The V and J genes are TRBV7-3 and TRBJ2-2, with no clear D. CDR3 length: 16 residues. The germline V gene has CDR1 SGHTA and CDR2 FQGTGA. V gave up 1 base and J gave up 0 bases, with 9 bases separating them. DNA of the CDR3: TGTGCCAGCAGCTTAAGTCAGAAAGCGAACACCGGGGAGCTGTTTTTT. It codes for CASSLSQKANTGELFF.

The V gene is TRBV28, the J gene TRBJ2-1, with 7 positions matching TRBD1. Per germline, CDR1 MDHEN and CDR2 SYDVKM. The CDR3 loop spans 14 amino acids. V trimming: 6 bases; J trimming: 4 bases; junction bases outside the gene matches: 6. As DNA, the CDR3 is TGTGCCAGCAGACAGGGGTATCTTTACAATGAGCAGTTCTTC. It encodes CASRQGYLYNEQFF.

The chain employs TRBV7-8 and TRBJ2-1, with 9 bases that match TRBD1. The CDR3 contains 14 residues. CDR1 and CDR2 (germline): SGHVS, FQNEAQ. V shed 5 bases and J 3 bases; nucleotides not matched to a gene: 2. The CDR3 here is CASSRGQGYNEQFF. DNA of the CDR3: TGTGCCAGCAGCCGGGGACAGGGCTACAATGAGCAGTTCTTC.

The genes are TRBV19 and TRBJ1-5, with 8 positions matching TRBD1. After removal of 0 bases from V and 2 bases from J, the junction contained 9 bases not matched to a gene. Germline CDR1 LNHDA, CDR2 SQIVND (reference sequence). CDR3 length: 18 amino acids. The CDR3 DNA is TGTGCCAGTAGTATAGATTTTCGCGACAGGGGTGGCAATCAGCCCCAGCATTTT. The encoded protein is CASSIDFRDRGGNQPQHF.

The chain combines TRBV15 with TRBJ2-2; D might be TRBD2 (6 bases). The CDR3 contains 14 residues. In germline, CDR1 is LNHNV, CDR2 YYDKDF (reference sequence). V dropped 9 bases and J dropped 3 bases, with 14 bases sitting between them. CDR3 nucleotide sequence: TGTGCCACGAAGCCTGCGGGGTACACCGGGGAGCTGTTTTTT. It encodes CATKPAGYTGELFF.

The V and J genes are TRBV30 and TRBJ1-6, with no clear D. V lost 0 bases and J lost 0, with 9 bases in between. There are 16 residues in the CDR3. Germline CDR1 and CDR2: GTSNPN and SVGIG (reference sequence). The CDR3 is CAWSVSGSSYNSPLHF. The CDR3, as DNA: TGTGCCTGGAGTGTGAGCGGGAGCTCCTATAATTCACCCCTCCACTTT.

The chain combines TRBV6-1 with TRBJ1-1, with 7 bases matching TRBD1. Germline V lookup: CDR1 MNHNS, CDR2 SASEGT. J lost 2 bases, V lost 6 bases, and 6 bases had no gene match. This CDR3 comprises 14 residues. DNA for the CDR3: TGTGCCAGCAGAATTCAGGGGGGTAACACTGAAGCTTTCTTT. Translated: CASRIQGGNTEAFF.

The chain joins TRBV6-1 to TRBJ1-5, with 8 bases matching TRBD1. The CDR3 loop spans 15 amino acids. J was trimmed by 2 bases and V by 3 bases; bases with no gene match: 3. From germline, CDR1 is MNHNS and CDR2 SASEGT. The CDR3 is CASSEMGQGNQPQHF. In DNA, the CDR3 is TGTGCCAGCAGTGAGATGGGACAGGGCAATCAGCCCCAGCATTTT.